This T cell receptor (beta chain) was sequenced during a study of OX40 agonist ivuxolimab in advanced cancers. Study in general: The treatment was a fully human IgG2 OX40 agonist, ivuxolimab. Intravenous ivuxolimab at 0.01 to 10 mg/kg was given to patients every 2 weeks.

The CDR3 has 15 amino acids. Germline V gives CDR1 ENHRY, CDR2 SYGVKD. V lost 3 bases to trimming and J lost 2 bases, with 10 bases between them. About this clone: Its cognate antigen is unknown.

Findings of the study overall: The CD4+ and CD8+ T cells in the blood had expanded clonally by week 6 at 0.1 to 3.0 mg/kg.

The protocol was immunoSEQ multiplex PCR, while the TCRdb copy is restricted to in-frame clones and leaves out a portion. Of just under 65,000 clones listed, 91% are singletons. This clonotype was sampled from an adult with an advanced solid tumor such as melanoma, head and neck, liver or kidney cancer. This material consisted of CD4+ or CD8+ T cells sorted from blood, taken in a trial of the OX40 agonist ivuxolimab. The chain is built from TRBV10-3 and TRBJ2-2, with unresolved D. CDR3 coding DNA: TGTGCCATCAGTGAACGCGGAGCCAACACCGGGGAGCTGTTTTTT. Its protein product is CAISERGANTGELFF.